This TCR beta chain was captured by sequencing in a study of cytomegalovirus exposure and HLA in healthy donors. This clone was counted between two and nine times. The PCR employed 60 Vbeta primers together with 13 Jbeta primers. The repertoire was sequenced with immunoSEQ multiplex PCR; TCRdb's copy has only in-frame clones and lacks some. The sample includes about 70,000 clones, 65% to 80% of them seen just once. The CDR3 loop spans 13 amino acids. Germline V lookup: CDR1 GTSNPN, CDR2 SVGIG (reference sequence). The gene calls are TRBV30 and TRBJ1-2; a weak D match, TRBD1 (6 bases). This receptor was taken from a man aged 40-49 years in good health and CMV-seropositive. Sequenced sample: PBMCs. The CDR3 bases are TGTGCAGCCAGGAAGGACAGACCCTATGGCTACACCTTC. Translated, it gives CAARKDRPYGYTF.